The source of this TCR beta chain is a study of cytomegalovirus exposure and HLA in healthy donors (dated by TCRdb to 2016 to 2017). With respect to the entire study: According to an earlier analysis of around 600 of the donors, some 170 million T cells yielded 90 million to 140 million unique TCR beta sequences and about 300 Gb of sequence data. An early release covering roughly 580 HLA-typed donors comprised 250 to 350 gigabases of sequencing data and about 90 million unique TCR sequences. The genetic ancestry cluster associated with self-reported Caucasian donors included 81% of the 350 to 500 genotyped donors. The aim of the study was to test whether cataloging public T cell receptors could identify signatures of past pathogen exposure. The T cell repertoires of 666 subjects were profiled by immunosequencing and related to cytomegalovirus serostatus. Besides the first cohort of roughly 660 subjects, a separate validation cohort made up of over a hundred different subjects was used. To predict cytomegalovirus infection status, the study combined high-throughput TCR immunosequencing, statistical association of individual TCRs with disease status, and machine learning. A later analysis re-examined previously published TCR beta repertoires from more than 550 donors and added high-resolution HLA genotyping to investigate patterns of TCR occurrence. Rather than drawing on any new phenotypic data, the later analysis identified candidate immune exposures from TCR beta sequences and the way those sequences occurred across donors. To decide whether each TCR beta V gene segment behaved as functional or pseudogenic, an earlier analysis of some 580 of the donors relied on high-throughput TCR beta sequencing. Donor age, sex, ethnicity and CMV serostatus were compiled together with the repertoire data. Genome-wide SNP genotypes for about 55% of the roughly 670 donors were used in a later genetic analysis, which treated that subset as a discovery cohort. Every repertoire in the discovery cohort had been generated on one and the same sequencing platform. HLA typing included class I and class II loci at four-digit resolution. Typing coverage differed by locus: A, B, C, DRB1 and DQB1 were typed in roughly 629-630 donors, DQA1 in about 560, DPA1 in some 600, and DPB1 in just under 490. Roughly 5 DR-DQ haplotypes were handled as single units for association and clustering because linkage in the cohort was strong. On average, around 230,000 unique TCR beta nucleotide sequences were sequenced per donor among several hundred genotyped donors of the cohort, with about 19% of those sequences being non-productive.

General findings and caveats noted by the study authors: Specific HLA alleles were associated with 16,951 TCR beta sequences at a false discovery rate of 0.05 in a later analysis. In a later genetic analysis, fewer N-insertions in productive TCRs were reported among donors in an Asian-associated ancestry cluster than the roughly 700-donor mean. A further reported finding was that TCR beta sequences accurately predicted the HLA-A and HLA-B alleles for most subjects in the first cohort. The study gave a list of about 150 TCR beta chains associated with cytomegalovirus. In an earlier analysis of several hundred of the donors, most TCR beta V segments were observed in productive rearrangements about 90% or about 30% of the time, broadly matching IMGT annotations. About 17 rarely observed V segments, including chromosome 9 orphons, were excluded from the earlier analysis of about 500 of the donors because counts were too low. In a later genetic analysis, a missense DCLRE1C variant was associated with V-gene and J-gene trimming of TCR beta chains, and the association was replicated in an independent cohort. Correlated functional status among segregating V segments might reflect linkage disequilibrium, but an unknown experimental factor could not be ruled out. According to a later analysis, parvovirus B19, influenza, CMV and Epstein-Barr virus appeared linked to several top co-occurrence clusters. The classifier was reported to diagnose cytomegalovirus status with high specificity and sensitivity in both the original cohort and the validation cohort. The authors suggested that the approach could potentially be generalized to other disease states and immunological phenotypes. In a later analysis, TCR association rates were found to vary across HLA loci, with the most associated TCRs seen for DRB1 alleles and the fewest for HLA-C alleles. When HLA alleles, especially DR and DQ, strongly co-occurred, attributing TCR associations to individual alleles was difficult. Roughly uniform sequencing depth across donors was assumed in presence/absence analyses, although this assumption may not hold. In this cohort, only TCR beta chains were sequenced, and detectable features were limited by the absence of alpha or paired-chain data. Most TCR sequences were observed very rarely across donors, whereas some public TCRs were present in many individuals. Because HLA typing was missing for some donors at each locus, association tests included only the typed subset. In a later analysis, HLA-associated TCR beta chains showed more clonal expansion and lower generation probabilities than non-associated chains that were equally common. Some IMGT-functional V segments, including TRBV6-2 and TRBV6-3, could not be distinguished by the 87-base-pair reads and were therefore excluded. A few of the identified cytomegalovirus-associated TCR beta chains were confirmed in vitro to be specific for cytomegalovirus antigens. CMV serostatus was the only immune exposure information available for the cohort. In a later analysis, most CMV-associated TCR beta chains were found to appear HLA-restricted, with HLA associations seemingly driven largely by CMV exposure. The sequencing pipeline was judged likely to have produced a cluster of highly shared sequence variants as a technical artifact.

The cohort consisted of approximately 670 healthy bone marrow donors. Cohort members were all nominally healthy when sampled, although unrecorded immune exposures were likely present. The donor tested CMV seropositive, placing the donor among the roughly 270 seropositive members of the cohort. A peripheral blood sample was provided by each donor, and peripheral blood mononuclear cells were used for TCR beta sequencing. Genomic DNA extraction from the blood cell samples was performed with the Qiagen DNeasy Blood Extraction Kit. About this clone: Its antigen has not been determined. No clone much larger than this one lies a single base away; base qualities are absent.

The CDR3 runs 17 amino acids, cysteine and phenylalanine included. Only CDR3 DNA remains: 51 bases, in frame from the first base. The germline V gene sets CDR1 to KGHSH and CDR2 to LQKENI. Relative to germline, V is missing 4 bases and J is missing 3 bases, with 9 bases of the junction outside any gene match. Receptor libraries were prepared by the immunoSEQ multiplex PCR assay. For the multiplex PCR, a mixture combining 60 forward primers for TCR Vbeta segments and 13 reverse primers for TCR Jbeta segments was used. A multiplex PCR assay on genomic DNA amplified the CDR3 region of rearranged TCR beta genes. Amplified TCR beta libraries were sequenced as 87-base-pair reads on the Illumina HiSeq System. Under the source paper's analysis protocol: Across the 700 or so repertoires, a later analysis counted some 80 million unique TCR beta chains, roughly 11 million of which were shared by at least two donors. To remove PCR and sequencing errors, raw reads were error-corrected and collapsed into unique sequences using a nearest-neighbor algorithm that merged closely related sequences. CDR3 sequences were aligned to IMGT reference sequences to assign V, D and J gene segments. For a sequence to be retained, a match of at least six nucleotides was required to both a V gene segment and a J gene segment. Rearrangements were classified as productive when the CDR3 lacked stop codons and remained in frame with V and J, and all other rearrangements were classified as non-productive. CDR3 was defined according to IMGT convention as the region running from the second conserved V-encoded cysteine to the conserved J-encoded phenylalanine. Sequences without an unambiguous match to a single V gene segment were excluded from the earlier analysis of several hundred of the donors. An earlier analysis of about 600 of the donors called V segments functional above 56.7% productive rearrangements and segregating when the between-donor standard deviation exceeded 5%. A statistical classification framework was built to diagnose cytomegalovirus status from the catalog of TCR beta chain sequences. In a later analysis, V and J genes were assigned by comparing TCR nucleotide sequences against IMGT/GENE-DB human TR gene sequences. Using the TCRdist pipeline, a later analysis assigned CDR3 sequences along with most-parsimonious VDJ recombination scenarios. In a later analysis, every TCR beta chain was defined by the combination of its CDR3 amino acid sequence and its V-gene family, and reads without a unique V-gene family were dropped. To address suspected cross-contamination and a sequencing artifact, a later analysis removed approximately 590 highly shared, low-generation-probability nucleotide sequences. For each public chain, a later analysis derived a clonal expansion index from normalized ranks of inferred template counts within each repertoire. A later analysis computed generation probabilities with a VDJ recombination model fitted to out-of-frame rearrangements, and checked the results against IGoR. Hypergeometric tests were used in a later analysis to score TCR-TCR, TCR-HLA and TCR-CMV co-occurrence, with a repertoire-size bias correction applied to the TCR pairs. In a later analysis, false discovery rates were estimated by permuting HLA or CMV assignments 20 times. In a later analysis, co-occurring TCRs were grouped using DBSCAN, with TCRdist sequence similarity added in when clustering inside HLA-allele-positive subsets. Co-occurrence clustering excluded repertoires with fewer than 30,000 or more than 120,000 public chains, plus five with anomalous nucleotide sharing. As stored in TCRdb, this immuneACCESS dataset retains in-frame rearrangements with V and J assigned. A fraction of the clones does not appear; measured against another copy, unresolved V genes explain less than half of the discrepancy, and the remainder lacks a known reason. V, J and clone size reflect that table, while D and trimming were determined from the DNA. In all, the sample holds 140,000 to 150,000 clones, and 60% to 80% of those were seen once. The ten largest account for 6.7% of the sample.

Recombination linked TRBV18 to TRBJ2-3, with TRBD2 identical over 11 junction bases. Sequencing input: PBMCs. This TCR came from a woman aged 40 to 49 in good health and CMV-seropositive. The CDR3 reads CASSLSLTSGETDTQYF. The DNA reads as follows: TGTGCCAGCTCACTGTCCTTGACTAGCGGGGAGACAGATACGCAGTATTTT.